Each of the 20 T cell receptor beta chains below was sequenced from the same sample in a study of cytomegalovirus exposure and HLA in healthy donors. It was with 60 Vbeta and 13 Jbeta primers that the PCR ran. The assay was immunoSEQ multiplex PCR, and TCRdb's table has in-frame clones only and misses some. The sample contains about 200,000 clones, 65% to 85% of which appear only once. The specimen was PBMCs. Every receptor here comes from a man aged 50 or older in good health and CMV-seronegative.

This sequence joins TRBV6-6 and TRBJ2-1; D not resolved. The length of the CDR3 is 16 residues. The V gene's germline CDR1 is MNHNY and CDR2 SVGAGI (reference sequence). The germline V and J ends were trimmed by 8 bases and 0 bases, with 17 bases remaining between them. CDR3 amino acids: CASQGEVFGSYNEQFF. DNA of the CDR3: TGTGCCAGCCAAGGTGAGGTATTCGGCTCCTACAATGAGCAGTTCTTC.

The CDR3 sequence: CASSTRQGRTYEQYF. The CDR3 DNA reads as TGTGCCAGTAGTACCAGACAGGGGCGTACCTACGAGCAGTACTTC. The chain links TRBV19 to TRBJ2-7, with 8 nucleotides matching TRBD1. Germline V gives CDR1 LNHDA, CDR2 SQIVND (reference sequence). V shed 4 bases, J shed 2 bases, and the junction held 7 bases outside the gene matches. The CDR3 spans 15 residues.

The rearrangement uses TRBV30 and TRBJ1-2; 10 bases map to TRBD1. This CDR3 has 16 residues. From germline, CDR1 is GTSNPN and CDR2 SVGIG (reference sequence). The junction had 6 bases not matched to a gene; V was cut back by 0 bases and J by 2 bases. In DNA form, the CDR3 reads TGTGCCTGGAGTGTACGCCGGACAGGGGGAAACTATGGCTACACCTTC. The encoded protein is CAWSVRRTGGNYGYTF.

This clone was found once. This chain uses TRBV5-8 with TRBJ2-2; D gene unclear. The length of the CDR3 is 14 residues. Trimming took off 2 bases at V and 2 bases at J, with 7 bases between the two ends. Germline V lookup: CDR1 SGHTS, CDR2 YDEGEE. CDR3 region: CASSLFSNTGELFF. CDR3 DNA: TGTGCCAGCAGCTTATTCTCTAACACCGGGGAGCTGTTTTTT.

V is TRBV4-2 and J is TRBJ2-5; TRBD2 aligns across 9 bases. The CDR3 is made up of 17 amino acids. V shed 0 bases, J shed 3 bases, and the junction held 8 bases outside the gene matches. CDR1 LGHNA and CDR2 YNFKEQ come from the germline V gene. CDR3 bases: TGTGCCAGCAGCCAAGATCGGGGGACTAGCCGCGAAGAGACCCAGTACTTC. This translates into CASSQDRGTSREETQYF.

The chain couples TRBV19 to TRBJ1-5; TRBD1 agrees at 7 bases. Losses at the gene ends were 3 bases for V and 3 bases for J; bases not matched to a gene: 5. CDR1 and CDR2 from the germline V gene are LNHDA and SQIVND (reference sequence). This CDR3 spans 15 amino acids. The CDR3 region is CASSIGTAFNQPQHF. The CDR3 DNA sequence: TGTGCCAGTAGTATTGGGACAGCTTTCAATCAGCCCCAGCATTTT.

This sequence joins TRBV30 and TRBJ1-5; D is unresolved. V was shortened by 1 base and J by 4 bases, with 8 bases between the two germline ends. This CDR3 is built from 13 residues. Germline V lookup: CDR1 GTSNPN, CDR2 SVGIG (reference sequence). CDR3 in DNA: TGTGCCTGGAGTGACGGCGGAAATCAGCCCCAGCATTTT. It translates to CAWSDGGNQPQHF.

CDR3 nucleotide sequence: TGCGCCAGCAGCCCGGGGGAGGTCTACGAGCAGTACTTC. It translates to CASSPGEVYEQYF. The J gene is TRBJ2-7, the V gene TRBV5-1; TRBD2 is a possible D gene (6 bases). CDR3 length equals 13 residues. CDR1 is SGHRS, CDR2 YFSETQ, per germline. V dropped 4 bases and J dropped 3 bases, with 11 bases sitting between them.

This clone was observed a few times. V is TRBV9 and J is TRBJ2-5; TRBD2 agrees at 9 bases. V lost 0 bases to trimming and J lost 5 bases; unmatched junction nucleotides: 11. The CDR3 loop spans 17 amino acids. Germline V gene data show CDR1 as SGDLS and CDR2 as YYNGEE. CDR3 in amino acids: CASSVGGGGWGTETQYF. The CDR3 DNA follows: TGTGCCAGCAGCGTAGGCGGGGGGGGATGGGGTACGGAGACCCAGTACTTC.

The chain joins TRBV6-1 to TRBJ1-1; D gene uncertain. The CDR3 loop spans 14 amino acids. Germline assignment: CDR1 MNHNS and CDR2 SASEGT. With 11 bases removed from V and 7 bases from J, the gap between germline ends came to 23 bases. The CDR3, as DNA: TGTGCCGCCCGCCGCGAAGGAACGGGGATTGAAGCTTTCTTT. Its translation is CAARREGTGIEAFF.

This clone was recorded once. The rearrangement joins TRBV7-6 to TRBJ1-2; TRBD1 agrees at 7 bases. In germline, CDR1 is SGHVS, CDR2 FNYEAQ. Trimming removed 2 bases from V and 7 bases from J; junction bases left unmatched: 4. This CDR3 is 13 amino acids long. The CDR3 sequence: CASSLTGAVGYTF. CDR3 coding DNA: TGTGCCAGCAGCTTAACAGGGGCGGTTGGCTACACCTTC.

V gene TRBV19 combines with J gene TRBJ2-1; 13 bases are a match to TRBD2. Germline lookup yields CDR1 LNHDA and CDR2 SQIVND (reference sequence). The junction had 5 bases not matched to a gene; V was cut back by 4 bases and J by 8 bases. The CDR3 consists of 15 residues. CDR3 DNA: TGTGCCAGTAGTACTGGACTAGCGGGAGTACATGAGCAGTTCTTC. Translating gives CASSTGLAGVHEQFF.

This rearrangement joins TRBV27 to TRBJ2-2; 7 positions match TRBD2. The V segment lost 2 bases and the J segment 5 bases; nucleotides outside the gene matches: 8. Germline assignment: CDR1 MNHEY and CDR2 SMNVEV (reference sequence). CDR3 size: 16 residues. The CDR3 DNA reads as TGTGCCAGCAGTTTAGCTACAGCGGGACGGACCGGGGAGCTGTTTTTT. As protein: CASSLATAGRTGELFF.

V and J are TRBV18 and TRBJ1-4, with D tentatively TRBD1 (5 bases). Trimming removed 4 bases from V and 3 bases from J, with 15 bases in between. There are 16 residues in the CDR3. Germline assignment: CDR1 KGHSH and CDR2 LQKENI. The CDR3 here is CASSLTYPRANEKLFF. CDR3 bases: TGTGCCAGCTCACTCACCTACCCCAGGGCTAATGAAAAACTGTTTTTT.

V is TRBV5-8 and J is TRBJ2-3, with 11 nucleotides matching TRBD2. This CDR3 has 17 amino acids. With 0 bases clipped from V and 4 bases from J, the junction kept 7 bases outside the gene matches. Germline V lookup: CDR1 SGHTS, CDR2 YDEGEE. The CDR3 coding sequence is TGTGCCAGCAGCTTGGCGGTACTAGCGGGAGATTCAGATACGCAGTATTTT. Its protein is CASSLAVLAGDSDTQYF.

The gene calls are TRBV6-1 and TRBJ2-7, with TRBD1 identical over 7 bases. The length of the CDR3 is 14 residues. J lost 1 base, V lost 6 bases, and 6 bases had no gene match. CDR1 and CDR2 (germline): MNHNS, SASEGT. Here the CDR3 DNA reads TGTGCCAGCAGAGGGACAGCCGTTTCCTACGAGCAGTACTTC. Encoded protein: CASRGTAVSYEQYF.

The chain recombines TRBV5-4 with TRBJ2-7; 10 nucleotides align to TRBD2. The germline V gene encodes CDR1 SGHNT and CDR2 YYREEE (reference sequence). The CDR3 contains 15 residues. V lost 1 base to trimming and J lost 3 bases; unmatched junction nucleotides: 4. CDR3 in amino acids: CASSLLASGSYEQYF. CDR3 coding DNA: TGTGCCAGCAGCTTGTTGGCTAGCGGGAGCTACGAGCAGTACTTC.

The genes are TRBV11-3 and TRBJ1-1; D is unresolved. The length of the CDR3 is 13 residues. The ends were cut back, 2 bases at V and 1 base at J, with 5 bases in the middle. Germline-derived CDR1 and CDR2 are SGHNT and YENEEA. The CDR3 region has the DNA TGTGCCAGCAGCTTATCCGGGAACACTGAAGCTTTCTTT. The encoded protein is CASSLSGNTEAFF.

This chain uses TRBV2 with TRBJ1-4; perhaps TRBD1 as D (5 bases). Between the trimmed V and J ends, which lost 4 bases and 14 bases, there was a span of 17 bases. Germline CDR1 and CDR2: SNHLY and FYNNEI. The CDR3 sequence is 13 residues long. The CDR3 sequence is CASSVFQGPPLFF. The CDR3 bases are TGTGCCAGCAGTGTTTTCCAGGGCCCGCCCCTGTTTTTT.

The V gene is TRBV11-2, the J gene TRBJ1-2; 9 nucleotides align to TRBD1. The J segment lost 3 bases and the V segment lost 5 bases, leaving 10 bases of the junction unmatched. Germline loops: CDR1 SGHAT, CDR2 FQNNGV. The CDR3 sequence is 16 residues long. Here the CDR3 DNA reads TGTGCCAGCAGCCCCATATTCGGGACAGGGTACTATGGCTACACCTTC. Encoded protein: CASSPIFGTGYYGYTF.